The T cell receptor (beta chain) described here comes from a study of CD8 T cells in ankylosing spondylitis. Trimming removed 0 bases at V and 1 base at J, with 4 bases between. CDR3 length equals 13 residues. Germline lookup yields CDR1 DFQATT and CDR2 SNEGSKA (reference sequence). Libraries of TCR beta came from quantitative 5'-RACE with molecular barcodes. TCRdb reanalysed the 5' RACE reads using MiXCR and keeps one entry per CDR3 protein. Found here are roughly 180,000 distinct CDR3 sequences, 13% of them singletons; the top ten hold roughly 9.6%. At least ten counts were recorded for this clonotype. Its antigen is undetermined. Findings of the study overall: Made up of about eight highly homologous variants, a TCR beta motif appeared characteristic of ankylosing spondylitis blood. Both synovial fluid and blood in reactive arthritis had previously been reported to carry some motif variants. Clones linked to disease were reported to show significant enrichment in matched ankylosing spondylitis synovial fluid.

The rearrangement joins TRBV20-1 to TRBJ1-5; D is unresolved. The receptor comes from a female donor with ankylosing spondylitis or in good health (not recorded which). The material sequenced was blood, either unsorted or a sorted T cell fraction (not recorded which). For the CDR3, the DNA is TGCAGTGCTAGAGATTACAGCAATCAGCCCCAGCATTTT. Translating it yields CSARDYSNQPQHF.